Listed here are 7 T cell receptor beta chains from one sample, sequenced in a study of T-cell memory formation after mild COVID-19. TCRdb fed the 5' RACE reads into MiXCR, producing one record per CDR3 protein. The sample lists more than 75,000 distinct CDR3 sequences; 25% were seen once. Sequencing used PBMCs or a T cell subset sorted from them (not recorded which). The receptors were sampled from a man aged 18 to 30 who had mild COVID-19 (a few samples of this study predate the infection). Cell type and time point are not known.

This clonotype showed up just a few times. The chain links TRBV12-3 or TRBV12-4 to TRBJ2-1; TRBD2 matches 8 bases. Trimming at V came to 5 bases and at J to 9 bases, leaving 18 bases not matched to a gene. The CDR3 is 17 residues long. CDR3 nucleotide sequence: TGTGCCAGCAGTCCACAGGTCCGGGGGGGGTCGAGTCCTGAGCAGTTCTTC. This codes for CASSPQVRGGSSPEQFF.

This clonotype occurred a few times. CDR3 sequence: CASSSGGQGADTQYF. DNA for the CDR3: TGTGCCAGCAGTTCAGGGGGACAGGGGGCGGATACGCAGTATTTT. The chain joins TRBV7-2 to TRBJ2-3; 12 bases are a match to TRBD1. The CDR3 extends over 15 amino acids. The junction had 7 bases not matched to a gene; V was cut back by 6 bases and J by 6 bases. CDR1 is SGHTA and CDR2 is FQGNSA in the germline V gene.

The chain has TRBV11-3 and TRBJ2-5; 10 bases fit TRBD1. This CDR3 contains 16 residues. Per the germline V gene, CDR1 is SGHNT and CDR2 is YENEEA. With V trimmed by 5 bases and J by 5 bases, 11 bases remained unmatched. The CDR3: CASSSRQGAGRETQYF. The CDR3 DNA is TGTGCCAGCAGCAGTCGACAGGGGGCCGGACGTGAGACCCAGTACTTC.

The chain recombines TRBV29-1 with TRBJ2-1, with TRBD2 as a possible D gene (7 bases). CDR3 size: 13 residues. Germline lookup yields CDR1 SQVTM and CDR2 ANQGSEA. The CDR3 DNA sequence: TGCAGTGTACAGGGAGGGGGGTTCAATGAGCAGTTCTTC. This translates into CSVQGGGFNEQFF.

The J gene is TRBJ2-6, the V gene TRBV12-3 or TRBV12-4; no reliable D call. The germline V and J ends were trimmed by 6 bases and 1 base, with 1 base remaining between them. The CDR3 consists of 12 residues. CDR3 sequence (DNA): TGTGCCAGCAGGTCTGGGGCCAACGTCCTGACTTTC. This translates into CASRSGANVLTF.

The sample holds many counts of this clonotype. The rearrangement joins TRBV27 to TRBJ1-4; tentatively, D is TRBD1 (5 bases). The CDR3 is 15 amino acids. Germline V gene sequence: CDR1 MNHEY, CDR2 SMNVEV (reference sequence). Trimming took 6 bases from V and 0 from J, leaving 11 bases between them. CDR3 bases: TGTGCCAGCAGCCTGGGGGAGGCAACTAATGAAAAACTGTTTTTT. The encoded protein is CASSLGEATNEKLFF.

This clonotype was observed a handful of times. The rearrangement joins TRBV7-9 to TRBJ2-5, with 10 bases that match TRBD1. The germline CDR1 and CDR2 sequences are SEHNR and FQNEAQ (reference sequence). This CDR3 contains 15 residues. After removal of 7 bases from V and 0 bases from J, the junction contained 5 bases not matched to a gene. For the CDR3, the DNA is TGTGCCAGCACAGGGACAGGGGACTACCAAGAGACCCAGTACTTC. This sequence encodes CASTGTGDYQETQYF.